These 22 T cell receptor beta chains originate from one sample sequenced in a study of T-cell reconstitution after alpha-beta-depleted transplantation in children. The library targeted TCRbeta and was prepared with unique molecular identifiers. Using its own MiXCR run on the PCR reads, TCRdb lists one record per CDR3 protein. The data hold 80,000 or so distinct CDR3 sequences, with about 14% observed a single time. The material was PBMCs, mostly from graft donor cells, obtained 180 days after TCRalphabeta/CD19-depleted stem cell transplant. These receptors originate from a male patient between 2 and 15 years old who had a stem cell transplant for acute lymphoblastic leukemia, so the T cells may come from the graft donor.

There are many counts of this clonotype. This sequence joins TRBV6-5 and TRBJ2-3; 13 nucleotides match TRBD2. CDR3 size: 18 residues. Germline assignment: CDR1 MNHEY and CDR2 SVGAGI. The ends lost 2 bases at V and 0 bases at J; junction bases unmatched: 5. CDR3 sequence: CASSYAGLAGTSTDTQYF. The CDR3, as DNA: TGTGCCAGCAGTTACGCGGGACTAGCGGGGACTAGCACAGATACGCAGTATTTT.

In its sample, this clonotype is medium-sized. This chain links TRBV20-1 with TRBJ2-5; D is possibly TRBD2 (6 bases). CDR3 length: 13 amino acids. V dropped 8 bases and J dropped 2 bases, with 15 bases sitting between them. CDR1 is DFQATT, CDR2 SNEGSKA, per germline (reference sequence). CDR3 nucleotides: TGCAGTTCCAAAGCGGGTCCACAAGAGACCCAGTACTTC. Amino acids: CSSKAGPQETQYF.

This clonotype turned up a few times. The V call is TRBV12-3 or TRBV12-4, the J call TRBJ1-1; no firm D call. V shed 6 bases and J shed 2 bases, with 16 bases lying between them. There are 15 residues in the CDR3. The CDR3 DNA reads TGTGCCAGCAGCCGTTCGGAGGGATTTAACACTGAAGCTTTCTTT. Residues: CASSRSEGFNTEAFF.

In this sample, this clonotype turned up many times. This chain uses TRBV27 with TRBJ2-1, with unresolved D. The CDR3 is 12 amino acids. V was clipped by 5 bases and J by 10 bases, with 12 bases between them. From germline, CDR1 is MNHEY and CDR2 SMNVEV (reference sequence). CDR3 nucleotide sequence: TGTGCCAGCAGTAGTTGGAGCCAGGAGCAGTTCTTC. Amino acid sequence: CASSSWSQEQFF.

The chain is built from TRBV12-3 or TRBV12-4 and TRBJ2-7; D ambiguous. Trimming stripped 5 bases from V and 1 base from J, with 9 bases between. The CDR3 loop spans 13 amino acids. CDR3 in DNA: TGTGCCAGCAGTGGGTCACCTTCCTACGAGCAGTACTTC. It is translated as CASSGSPSYEQYF.

This clonotype was detected many times. The CDR3 protein is CSARDPWTSGKNNEQFF. CDR3 DNA: TGCAGTGCTAGAGATCCCTGGACTAGCGGGAAAAACAATGAGCAGTTCTTC. V usage is TRBV20-1 and J usage is TRBJ2-1; 12 bases map to TRBD2. The CDR3 runs to 17 residues. Germline trimming cut 0 bases from V and 5 bases from J; bases unmatched to any gene: 8. The germline gives CDR1 DFQATT, CDR2 SNEGSKA (reference sequence).

This rearrangement joins TRBV5-1 to TRBJ2-1; 8 bases map to TRBD1. Unmatched junction bases numbered 10, after V lost 0 bases and J lost 8 bases. CDR3 size: 16 residues. Germline CDR1 and CDR2: SGHRS and YFSETQ. CDR3 sequence reads: CASSLEGRTGWHEQFF. The DNA of the CDR3 is TGCGCCAGCAGCTTGGAGGGGAGGACAGGGTGGCATGAGCAGTTCTTC.

This clonotype was observed a handful of times. This chain links TRBV12-3 or TRBV12-4 with TRBJ1-3, with D possibly TRBD1 on 5 matching bases. V was trimmed by 3 bases and J by 2 bases, leaving 11 bases between them. This CDR3 spans 15 amino acids. Here the CDR3 reads CASSLGGRTGNTIYF. The CDR3 bases are TGTGCCAGCAGTTTGGGGGGTCGGACTGGAAACACCATATATTTT.

The sample holds a few counts of this clonotype. J is TRBJ2-4 and V is TRBV27; TRBD1 might be the D (5 bases). The CDR3 spans 15 residues. The germline V and J ends were trimmed by 6 bases and 0 bases, with 12 bases remaining between them. Germline-derived CDR1 and CDR2 are MNHEY and SMNVEV (reference sequence). CDR3 sequence: CASSAPGIAKNIQYF. CDR3 DNA sequence: TGTGCCAGCAGCGCCCCAGGGATAGCCAAAAACATTCAGTACTTC.

The rearrangement links TRBV24-1 to TRBJ2-7, with TRBD2 as a possible D gene (5 bases). Germline V gene sequence: CDR1 KGHDR, CDR2 SFDVKD. The CDR3 extends over 14 amino acids. V lost 3 bases to trimming and J lost 5 bases, with 13 bases between them. The CDR3 reads CATSDPDYTDEQYF. In DNA form, the CDR3 reads TGTGCCACCAGTGATCCCGACTATACTGACGAGCAGTACTTC.

This clonotype was recorded a few times. The rearrangement uses TRBV5-1 and TRBJ2-7, with D tentatively TRBD2 (5 bases). Per germline, CDR1 SGHRS and CDR2 YFSETQ. Trimming cost V 0 bases and J 2 bases, with 9 bases left between them. This CDR3 has 14 amino acids. This chain's CDR3 is CASSLEGVPYEQYF. CDR3 nucleotides: TGCGCCAGCAGCTTGGAGGGAGTCCCCTACGAGCAGTACTTC. Combining the CDR3 with reference TRBV5-1 and TRBJ2-7 gives the whole variable domain KAGVTQTPRYLIKTRGQQVTLSCSPISGHRSVSWYQQTPGQGLQFLFEYFSETQRNKGNFPGRFSGRQFSNSRSEMNVSTLELGDSALYLCASSLEGVPYEQYFGPGTRLTVT.

This clonotype came up a few times. One junction end disagrees with the germline gene, perhaps due to a read error. The chain employs TRBV7-3 and TRBJ1-5; tentative D call: TRBD1 (6 bases). CDR3 length: 14 residues. Germline V gene data show CDR1 as SGHTA and CDR2 as FQGTGA. CDR3 in DNA: TGTGCCAGCAGCCTAACAGGGAAGGGTCAGCCCCAGCATTTT. It encodes CASSLTGKGQPQHF.

This clonotype was observed a few times. The V gene is TRBV29-1, the J gene TRBJ2-5, with D unclear. Germline loops: CDR1 SQVTM, CDR2 ANQGSEA. V dropped 4 bases and J dropped 0 bases, with 9 bases sitting between them. The CDR3 loop spans 13 amino acids. This CDR3 reads CSVVETNQETQYF. In DNA, the CDR3 is TGCAGCGTTGTCGAGACGAACCAAGAGACCCAGTACTTC.

In its sample, this clonotype was seen many times. V usage is TRBV7-2 and J usage is TRBJ2-1; TRBD1 agrees at 7 bases. The CDR3 is 18 amino acids. CDR1 is SGHTA, CDR2 FQGNSA, per germline. The V gene end was trimmed by 0 bases and the J gene end by 0 bases; junction bases not matched to a gene: 8. Here the CDR3 reads CASSLAPTGFSSYNEQFF. The CDR3 nucleotides read TGTGCCAGCAGCTTAGCCCCGACAGGGTTTAGCTCCTACAATGAGCAGTTCTTC.

The chain employs TRBV7-9 and TRBJ1-4; no clear D gene. The V gene's germline CDR1 is SEHNR and CDR2 FQNEAQ (reference sequence). This CDR3 region has 11 residues. With 4 bases removed from V and 10 bases from J, the gap between germline ends came to 7 bases. The CDR3 coding sequence is TGTGCCAGCAGCTCACGGGCAAAACTGTTTTTT. Protein product: CASSSRAKLFF.

The table lists this clonotype with a few counts. The chain has TRBV5-1 and TRBJ2-1; the D gene is possibly TRBD1 (6 bases). V was cut by 2 bases and J by 1 base, with 7 bases left in between. The CDR3 covers 14 residues. The V gene's germline CDR1 is SGHRS and CDR2 YFSETQ. The CDR3 DNA follows: TGCGCCAGCAGCTTCGACAGGTCCTACAATGAGCAGTTCTTC. The encoded protein is CASSFDRSYNEQFF.

This clonotype was counted at least ten times. The V and J genes are TRBV12-3 or TRBV12-4 and TRBJ1-2, with 9 nucleotides matching TRBD1. The trim removed 2 bases at V and 5 bases at J, leaving 9 bases unmatched. The CDR3 length is 16 residues. The CDR3 DNA sequence: TGTGCCAGCAGTTTATGGTTGACAGGGGGAAATTATGGCTACACCTTC. Protein: CASSLWLTGGNYGYTF.

This clonotype has just one count. The chain recombines TRBV5-1 with TRBJ1-6; D is possibly TRBD1 (5 bases). The CDR3 totals 12 residues. V lost 0 bases to trimming and J lost 14 bases, with 9 bases between them. From germline, CDR1 is SGHRS and CDR2 YFSETQ. The CDR3 region is CASSLETGSLHF. CDR3 DNA sequence: TGCGCCAGCAGCTTGGAAACAGGTTCCCTCCACTTT.

This rearrangement joins TRBV12-3 or TRBV12-4 to TRBJ2-5; no clear D gene. CDR3 length: 14 residues. V was cut by 6 bases and J by 4 bases, with 15 bases left in between. CDR3 in amino acids: CASSSSGPTETQYF. The CDR3 nucleotides are TGTGCCAGCAGCTCCTCAGGACCTACAGAGACCCAGTACTTC.

This clonotype was observed a few times. The chain employs TRBV2 and TRBJ2-3; D gene unclear. The V and J ends lost 2 bases and 4 bases respectively, with 4 bases between them. Germline CDR1 SNHLY, CDR2 FYNNEI. CDR3 length: 12 amino acids. The CDR3 sequence: CASSESPDTQYF. In DNA form, the CDR3 reads TGTGCCAGCAGTGAATCCCCAGATACGCAGTATTTT.

This chain links TRBV29-1 with TRBJ2-7; either TRBD1 or TRBD2 may supply D (5 bases each). The germline V gene encodes CDR1 SQVTM and CDR2 ANQGSEA. The CDR3 consists of 13 residues. V was pared by 5 bases and J by 3 bases, with 14 bases between. The DNA of the CDR3 is TGCAGCGTTCCTGGGACCGGGTACTACGAGCAGTACTTC. This translates into CSVPGTGYYEQYF.

This chain links TRBV6-2 or TRBV6-3 with TRBJ2-3; no definite D call. The V gene's germline CDR1 is MNHEY and CDR2 SVGEGT. The ends were cut back, 2 bases at V and 6 bases at J, with 18 bases in the middle. This CDR3 is 16 amino acids long. CDR3 DNA: TGTGCCAGCAGTTACCCCGGCCTCGTCGTAGAGGATACGCAGTATTTT. As protein: CASSYPGLVVEDTQYF.